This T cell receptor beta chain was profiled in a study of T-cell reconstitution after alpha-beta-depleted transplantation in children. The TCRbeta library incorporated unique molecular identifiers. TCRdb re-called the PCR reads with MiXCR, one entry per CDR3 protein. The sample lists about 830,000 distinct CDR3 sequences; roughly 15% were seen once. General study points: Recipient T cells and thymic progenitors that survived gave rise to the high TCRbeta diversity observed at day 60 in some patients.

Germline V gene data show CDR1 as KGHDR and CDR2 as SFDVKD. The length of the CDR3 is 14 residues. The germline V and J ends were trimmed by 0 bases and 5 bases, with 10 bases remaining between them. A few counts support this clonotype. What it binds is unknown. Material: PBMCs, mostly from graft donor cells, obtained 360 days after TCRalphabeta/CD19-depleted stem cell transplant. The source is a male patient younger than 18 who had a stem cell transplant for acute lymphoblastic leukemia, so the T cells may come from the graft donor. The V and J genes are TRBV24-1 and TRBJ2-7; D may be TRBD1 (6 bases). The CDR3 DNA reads TGTGCCACCAGTGATTTGGGACAGCGCCACGAGCAGTACTTC. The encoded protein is CATSDLGQRHEQYF.